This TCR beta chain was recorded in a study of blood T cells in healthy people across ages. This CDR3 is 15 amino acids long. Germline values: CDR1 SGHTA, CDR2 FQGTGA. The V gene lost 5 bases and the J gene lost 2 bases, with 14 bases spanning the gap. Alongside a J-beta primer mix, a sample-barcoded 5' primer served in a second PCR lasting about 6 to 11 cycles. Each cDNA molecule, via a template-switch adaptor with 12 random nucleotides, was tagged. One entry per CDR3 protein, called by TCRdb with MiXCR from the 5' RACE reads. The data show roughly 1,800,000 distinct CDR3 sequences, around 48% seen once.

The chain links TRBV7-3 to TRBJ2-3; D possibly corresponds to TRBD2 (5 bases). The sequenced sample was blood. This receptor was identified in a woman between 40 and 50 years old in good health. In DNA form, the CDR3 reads TGTGCCAGCAGCGACCGGGGTAAAACCACAGATACGCAGTATTTT. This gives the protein CASSDRGKTTDTQYF.